Listed here are 32 T cell receptor beta chains from one sample, sequenced in a study of CD8+CD57+ T cells in acquired aplastic anemia. Before being chosen for sequencing, patients had shown CD8+CD57+ cell expansion by flow cytometry. Investigators profiled TCR beta VDJ and CDR3 from genomic DNA template. TCRdb reanalysed the reads using MiXCR and keeps one entry per CDR3 protein. The sample carries some 160,000 distinct CDR3 sequences, 45% to 55% recorded once. Sequenced: sorted CD4+, CD8+, or CD8+CD57+ T cells (not recorded which) from PBMCs. These receptors were taken from a human donor with aplastic anemia.

V and J are TRBV19 and TRBJ2-7; no definite D call. Germline values: CDR1 LNHDA, CDR2 SQIVND (reference sequence). V dropped 8 bases and J dropped 3 bases, with 11 bases sitting between them. The CDR3 has 12 residues. This chain's CDR3 is CASGRGDYEQYF. The CDR3 DNA follows: TGTGCCAGTGGGCGTGGGGACTACGAGCAGTACTTC.

This clonotype has a count of ten or more. The chain joins TRBV27 to TRBJ2-2; either TRBD1 or TRBD2 may supply D (5 bases each). Germline V gives CDR1 MNHEY, CDR2 SMNVEV (reference sequence). The CDR3 spans 11 residues. With 8 bases removed from V and 5 bases from J, the gap between germline ends came to 6 bases. The CDR3 nucleotides are TGTGCCAGCGGGGGAACCGGGGAGCTGTTTTTT. This codes for CASGGTGELFF.

Here the CDR3 DNA reads TGTGCCAGCAGCGTAGCTACCCGGGTTACGCAGTATTTT. Its protein product is CASSVATRVTQYF. The V and J genes are TRBV9 and TRBJ2-3; D gene unclear. The length of the CDR3 is 13 residues. V was trimmed by 0 bases and J by 8 bases, leaving 10 bases between them. The germline gives CDR1 SGDLS, CDR2 YYNGEE.

The sample holds many counts of this clonotype. The junction differs from germline at one of its ends, possibly a read error. The rearrangement links TRBV9 to TRBJ2-7, with 9 nucleotides matching TRBD1. The germline CDR1 and CDR2 sequences are SGDLS and YYNGEE. CDR3 length: 13 amino acids. CDR3 in amino acids: CASSPGTGYGQYF. The CDR3 DNA reads TGTGCCAGCAGCCCCGGGACAGGGTACGGGCAGTACTTC.

In regard to this clonotype: This sequence may be a read error, since a much larger clone differs from it by one base. The CDR3 ends on some other residue instead of the conserved phenylalanine or tryptophan, so this is likely a read error. V gene TRBV7-9 combines with J gene TRBJ2-7, with 11 positions matching TRBD1. CDR1 is SEHNR, CDR2 FQNEAQ, per germline (reference sequence). Trimming cost V 6 bases and J 5 bases; bases outside gene matches: 6. The CDR3 sequence is 14 residues long. The CDR3 region is CASRAGQGANEQYS. CDR3 DNA sequence: TGTGCCAGCAGAGCAGGACAGGGGGCCAACGAGCAGTACTCC.

This chain links TRBV25-1 with TRBJ2-7, with D tentatively TRBD1 (6 bases). Germline V gives CDR1 MGHDK, CDR2 SYGVNS. The CDR3 loop spans 14 amino acids. The germline V and J ends were trimmed by 6 bases and 6 bases, with 18 bases remaining between them. The CDR3 DNA reads TGTGCCAGCAGGGGGACACTCCGATCGAGCGAGCAGTACTTC. Its translation is CASRGTLRSSEQYF.

This chain connects TRBV30 to TRBJ2-1, with 9 bases aligning to TRBD1. The CDR3 is 14 residues long. Germline-derived CDR1 and CDR2 are GTSNPN and SVGIG (reference sequence). The junction had 4 bases not matched to a gene; V was cut back by 2 bases and J by 5 bases. CDR3 DNA sequence: TGTGCCTGGAGTATCGGACAGGGGAACAATGAGCAGTTCTTC. This encodes CAWSIGQGNNEQFF.

The table lists this clonotype with a count of one. The chain joins TRBV19 to TRBJ1-1; 10 nucleotides match TRBD1. Germline CDR1 LNHDA, CDR2 SQIVND (reference sequence). Trimming removed 4 bases from V and 5 bases from J; junction bases left unmatched: 1. The CDR3 extends over 13 amino acids. In DNA form, the CDR3 reads TGTGCCAGTAGTAGGACAGGGGGAACTGAAGCTTTCTTT. Protein: CASSRTGGTEAFF.

V usage is TRBV9 and J usage is TRBJ2-5; D is unresolved. The CDR3 sequence is 14 residues long. V gave up 3 bases and J gave up 4 bases, with 13 bases separating them. CDR1 is SGDLS, CDR2 YYNGEE, per germline. CDR3 protein: CASSARMGSETQYF. CDR3 nucleotide sequence: TGTGCCAGCAGCGCCCGTATGGGTTCAGAGACCCAGTACTTC.

This clonotype was seen repeatedly, ten times or more. This rearrangement joins TRBV15 to TRBJ2-1; D remains ambiguous. Trimming left V 1 base short and J 9 bases short, with 10 bases between. The CDR3 has 13 amino acids. CDR1 is LNHNV, CDR2 YYDKDF, per germline (reference sequence). CDR3 in amino acids: CATSRVFPGEQFF. The CDR3 region has the DNA TGTGCCACCAGCAGAGTCTTTCCGGGTGAGCAGTTCTTC.

J is TRBJ2-1 and V is TRBV5-6, with D perhaps matching TRBD2 (5 bases). Germline V gene data show CDR1 as SGHDT and CDR2 as YYEEEE. Trimming stripped 4 bases from V and 7 bases from J, with 24 bases between. The CDR3 extends over 17 amino acids. The CDR3, as DNA: TGTGCCAGCAGCCCCGCCGTGGGGAGCCCCTATCGAAATGAGCAGTTCTTC. Protein: CASSPAVGSPYRNEQFF.

Remarks on this clonotype: At one of its ends the junction is not consistent with the germline gene, which may arise from a read error. This rearrangement joins TRBV6-1 to TRBJ2-2; TRBD2 is a possible D gene (6 bases). This CDR3 comprises 14 residues. CDR1 is MNHNS, CDR2 SASEGT, per germline. The chain's CDR3 is CASIARADTGGLFF. The CDR3 coding sequence is TGTGCCAGCATCGCCAGGGCGGACACCGGGGGGCTGTTTTTT.

There are many counts of this clonotype. The chain has TRBV19 and TRBJ1-2; D ambiguous. The CDR3 length is 12 residues. CDR1 and CDR2 from the germline V gene are LNHDA and SQIVND (reference sequence). Trimming pared 6 bases from V and 4 bases from J, leaving 9 bases between. The CDR3 reads CASRGLTYGYTF. CDR3 in DNA: TGTGCCAGTAGGGGTCTGACCTATGGCTACACCTTC. Variable domain in full (rest from reference TRBV19 and TRBJ1-2): DGGITQSPKYLFRKEGQNVTLSCEQNLNHDAMYWYRQDPGQGLRLIYYSQIVNDFQKGDIAEGYSVSREKKESFPLTVTSAQKNPTAFYLCASRGLTYGYTFGSGTRLTVV.

The V gene is TRBV27, the J gene TRBJ2-7, with D possibly TRBD1 on 6 matching bases. The CDR3 spans 15 residues. Germline V gives CDR1 MNHEY, CDR2 SMNVEV (reference sequence). Trimming shortened V by 4 bases and J by 6 bases, and 19 bases separated the two germline ends. As DNA, the CDR3 is TGTGCCAGCAGTTACACGTCACAGGGCAAGTTCGAGCAGTACTTC. The encoded protein is CASSYTSQGKFEQYF.

The chain joins TRBV10-3 to TRBJ2-1, with 9 bases lining up with TRBD2. The CDR3 has 15 residues. Per the germline V gene, CDR1 is ENHRY and CDR2 is SYGVKD. The J segment lost 4 bases and the V segment lost 4 bases, leaving 5 bases of the junction unmatched. The CDR3, as DNA: TGTGCCATCAGTGCATCTAGCGGGGAATACAATGAGCAGTTCTTC. This encodes CAISASSGEYNEQFF.

Ten or more counts support this clonotype. The chain carries TRBV19 and TRBJ1-1; unclear D gene. From germline, CDR1 is LNHDA and CDR2 SQIVND (reference sequence). The CDR3 extends over 15 amino acids. V was trimmed by 5 bases and J by 5 bases, leaving 18 bases between them. CDR3 sequence: CASSPPDGLATEAFF. The CDR3 nucleotides are TGTGCCAGTAGTCCGCCCGATGGACTGGCAACTGAAGCTTTCTTT.

The sample holds many counts of this clonotype. V usage is TRBV12-3 or TRBV12-4 and J usage is TRBJ2-3; no clear D. The CDR3 contains 14 residues. V lost 3 bases, J lost 6 bases, and 13 bases lay in between. The CDR3 is CASSFSQVGDTQYF. The CDR3 DNA follows: TGTGCCAGCAGTTTCTCGCAGGTTGGGGATACGCAGTATTTT.

The genes are TRBV6-2 or TRBV6-3 and TRBJ2-7, with TRBD2 matching over 11 bases. Losses at the gene ends were 6 bases for V and 3 bases for J; bases not matched to a gene: 10. CDR3 size: 16 residues. Looked up from germline, CDR1 is MNHEY and CDR2 is SVGEGT. CDR3 protein: CASSSLGTSGLYEQYF. As DNA, the CDR3 is TGTGCCAGCAGCTCCTTAGGGACTAGCGGCCTCTACGAGCAGTACTTC.

This clonotype was seen at least ten times. J is TRBJ2-1 and V is TRBV2, with unresolved D. The CDR3 sequence is 13 residues long. Germline V gene lookup returns CDR1 SNHLY and CDR2 FYNNEI. The ends were cut back, 3 bases at V and 10 bases at J, with 13 bases in the middle. The CDR3 spells CASSEIALPEQFF. The CDR3 DNA reads as TGTGCCAGCAGTGAGATTGCCCTACCGGAGCAGTTCTTC.

This sequence joins TRBV12-5 and TRBJ1-1, with a weak D call TRBD1 (5 bases). This CDR3 has 14 residues. Trimming stripped 6 bases from V and 2 bases from J, with 13 bases between. CDR1 is LGHNT and CDR2 is FRNRAP in the germline V gene. CDR3 DNA sequence: TGTGCTAGTGGCAGGGACGGGCCTAACACTGAAGCTTTCTTT. Its translation is CASGRDGPNTEAFF.

The J gene is TRBJ2-7, the V gene TRBV24-1, with 9 bases fitting TRBD1. The germline CDR1 and CDR2 sequences are KGHDR and SFDVKD. The V and J ends lost 8 bases and 8 bases, in that order; junction bases with no gene match: 12. The CDR3 extends over 14 amino acids. CDR3 bases: TGTGCCACCAATATAGAGGGACAGGGTTCCCAGCAGTACTTC. It is translated as CATNIEGQGSQQYF.

This chain links TRBV2 with TRBJ1-2, with TRBD1 identical over 7 bases. With 5 bases clipped from V and 4 bases from J, the junction kept 4 bases outside the gene matches. This CDR3 has 13 amino acids. CDR1 is SNHLY and CDR2 is FYNNEI in the germline V gene. This CDR3 reads CASSTWDSYGYTF. The CDR3, as DNA: TGTGCCAGCAGTACCTGGGACAGCTATGGCTACACCTTC.

V gene TRBV24-1 combines with J gene TRBJ2-1, with 7 bases identical to TRBD2. CDR3 length: 14 amino acids. The germline V gene encodes CDR1 KGHDR and CDR2 SFDVKD. The CDR3 protein is CARIRREGPNEQFF. CDR3 nucleotides: TGTGCTAGGATCCGGAGGGAGGGCCCCAATGAGCAGTTCTTC.

The chain joins TRBV10-3 to TRBJ2-7; no clear D gene. The CDR3 runs 12 residues. Germline V gene sequence: CDR1 ENHRY, CDR2 SYGVKD. V dropped 5 bases and J dropped 3 bases, with 8 bases sitting between them. Written as DNA, the CDR3 is TGTGCCATCAGTCTCGACGACTACGAGCAGTACTTC. Encoded protein: CAISLDDYEQYF.

The genes are TRBV19 and TRBJ1-1; D perhaps matches TRBD1 (5 bases). V lost 8 bases, J lost 1 base, and 11 bases lay in between. This CDR3 has 13 residues. In germline, CDR1 is LNHDA, CDR2 SQIVND (reference sequence). The CDR3 region has the DNA TGTGCCAGTGGGGGGGTAGAGAACACTGAAGCTTTCTTT. Amino acid sequence: CASGGVENTEAFF.

Many counts were recorded for this clonotype. This sequence joins TRBV29-1 and TRBJ2-1, with 9 bases fitting TRBD2. The V segment lost 7 bases and the J segment 7 bases; nucleotides outside the gene matches: 11. The length of the CDR3 is 14 residues. CDR1 and CDR2 (germline): SQVTM, ANQGSEA. CDR3 DNA: TGCAGCGCCCGTGGGCGGGAGGGCTGGAATGAGCAGTTCTTC. Translated, it gives CSARGREGWNEQFF.

The chain uses TRBV7-2 and TRBJ1-1; 7 bases line up with TRBD1. CDR3 length: 15 amino acids. Germline V gives CDR1 SGHTA, CDR2 FQGNSA. Germline trimming cut 5 bases from V and 4 bases from J; bases unmatched to any gene: 10. CDR3 in DNA: TGTGCCAGCAGCCAAAGACAGGGAATAGGCACTGAAGCTTTCTTT. It yields the protein CASSQRQGIGTEAFF.

This clonotype was observed many times. The J gene is TRBJ2-7, the V gene TRBV20-1; no clear D. The CDR3 sequence is 13 residues long. Trimming cost V 1 base and J 4 bases, with 11 bases left between them. CDR1 is DFQATT, CDR2 SNEGSKA, per germline (reference sequence). CDR3 sequence: CSARGSGGYEQYF. The CDR3 DNA sequence: TGCAGTGCTAGAGGGTCAGGCGGTTACGAGCAGTACTTC.

The chain couples TRBV2 to TRBJ2-1; D uncertain. With 2 bases removed from V and 13 bases from J, the gap between germline ends came to 6 bases. The CDR3 runs 10 residues. Germline V CDR1 and CDR2: SNHLY, FYNNEI. CDR3 protein: CASSEQVQFF. DNA for the CDR3: TGTGCCAGCAGTGAACAGGTCCAGTTCTTC.

This sequence joins TRBV27 and TRBJ1-1; D is undetermined. Germline V gene sequence: CDR1 MNHEY, CDR2 SMNVEV (reference sequence). The CDR3 is made up of 15 amino acids. V was pared by 8 bases and J by 6 bases, with 22 bases between. CDR3 region: CASHFVGNGKAEAFF. CDR3 sequence (DNA): TGTGCCAGCCACTTCGTTGGGAATGGCAAGGCTGAAGCTTTCTTT.

The table lists this clonotype with many counts. The gene calls are TRBV7-2 and TRBJ1-4; D is undetermined. Germline V lookup: CDR1 SGHTA, CDR2 FQGNSA. This CDR3 has 15 residues. Trimming left V 0 bases short and J 0 bases short, with 5 bases between. The CDR3 DNA reads TGTGCCAGCAGCTTAGCGGCTGCAACTAATGAAAAACTGTTTTTT. It encodes CASSLAAATNEKLFF.

V and J are TRBV4-3 and TRBJ2-3; D tentatively fits TRBD1 or TRBD2 (6 bases each). V lost 5 bases to trimming and J lost 4 bases, with 16 bases between them. CDR3 length equals 15 residues. The germline CDR1 and CDR2 sequences are LGHNA and YSLEER. CDR3 bases: TGCGCCAGCAGCTCCGTGGGGGGCGGGGCAGATACGCAGTATTTT. It is translated as CASSSVGGGADTQYF.